Below, 20 T cell receptor beta chains from the same sample are listed, as sequenced in a study of shared clonotypes between healthy human individuals. Method: immunoSEQ multiplex PCR; TCRdb's copy keeps in-frame clones and lacks some. The sample has under 1,100,000 clones, roughly 74% seen once. The specimen was memory CD4+ T cells from PBMCs. Subset specified: CD45RA-negative fraction. The receptors originated from a man between 18 and 29 years old in good health. Some clones in this sample may be carry-over from other donors' samples.

The CDR3 nucleotides read TGTGCCAGCACCTCGACAGGTATTAACTATGGCTACACCTTC. Its translation: CASTSTGINYGYTF. V and J are TRBV5-8 and TRBJ1-2; tentatively, D is TRBD1 (6 bases). Germline V CDR1 and CDR2: SGHTS, YDEGEE. Trimming removed 6 bases from V and 1 base from J, with 13 bases in between. This CDR3 contains 14 residues.

This clone was detected many times. The V gene is TRBV28, the J gene TRBJ2-1; 8 bases fit TRBD1. The germline V gene has CDR1 MDHEN and CDR2 SYDVKM. This CDR3 spans 14 amino acids. Trimming removed 4 bases from V and 5 bases from J; junction bases left unmatched: 4. CDR3 in amino acids: CASSSRTGNNEQFF. CDR3 sequence (DNA): TGTGCCAGCAGTTCAAGGACAGGGAACAATGAGCAGTTCTTC.

This clone was recorded a few times. The chain links TRBV6-4 to TRBJ2-3; perhaps TRBD2 as D (6 bases). CDR1 and CDR2 (germline): MRHNA, SNTAGT. Trimming removed 6 bases from V and 6 bases from J, with 13 bases in between. This CDR3 has 13 amino acids. The CDR3 bases are TGTGCCAGCAGCCGAACTAGCAGGGATACGCAGTATTTT. Amino acid sequence: CASSRTSRDTQYF.

DNA of the CDR3: TGTGCCAGCAGCCAAGATCTTTTAGGCAACACTGAAGCTTTCTTT. Translation: CASSQDLLGNTEAFF. The genes are TRBV14 and TRBJ1-1; no firm D call. Trimming took 0 bases from V and 2 from J, leaving 10 bases between them. This CDR3 region has 15 residues. The germline gives CDR1 SGHDN, CDR2 FVKESK.

This sequence joins TRBV27 and TRBJ2-7; D possibly matches TRBD1 or TRBD2 (5 bases each). The CDR3 contains 14 residues. Germline V gene sequence: CDR1 MNHEY, CDR2 SMNVEV (reference sequence). V gave up 6 bases and J gave up 1 base, with 13 bases separating them. The CDR3 protein is CASRLRGGSYEQYF. The CDR3 nucleotides read TGTGCCAGCAGACTACGGGGCGGTTCCTACGAGCAGTACTTC.

This clone was seen repeatedly, ten times or more. This chain uses TRBV2 with TRBJ1-2; a possible D gene is TRBD1 (5 bases). CDR1 is SNHLY and CDR2 is FYNNEI in the germline V gene. The V end was cut by 7 bases, the J end by 4 bases, with 19 bases between. The CDR3 has 15 residues. This CDR3 reads CASKGGLGGIYGYTF. CDR3 coding DNA: TGTGCCAGCAAGGGCGGGTTGGGGGGAATCTATGGCTACACCTTC.

The chain joins TRBV10-3 to TRBJ2-2; the D gene is possibly TRBD1 (5 bases). V dropped 3 bases and J dropped 1 base, with 9 bases sitting between them. The CDR3 sequence is 15 residues long. Germline V CDR1 and CDR2: ENHRY, SYGVKD. The CDR3 nucleotides are TGTGCCATCAGTGACGGTCAGGGGAACACCGGGGAGCTGTTTTTT. This gives the protein CAISDGQGNTGELFF.

This clone showed up just once. The chain employs TRBV29-1 and TRBJ1-1, with D possibly being TRBD1 (5 bases). Germline CDR1 is SQVTM and CDR2 is ANQGSEA. This CDR3 has 13 residues. With 6 bases removed from V and 8 bases from J, the gap between germline ends came to 19 bases. The CDR3 DNA reads TGCAGCGTCCACGAGTTGATCGGGGCCGAAGCTTTCTTT. This encodes CSVHELIGAEAFF.

The chain combines TRBV20-1 with TRBJ2-5; D not resolved. Germline CDR1 DFQATT, CDR2 SNEGSKA (reference sequence). This CDR3 has 11 residues. With 8 bases removed from V and 6 bases from J, the gap between germline ends came to 13 bases. In DNA form, the CDR3 reads TGCAGTAAAGAGGTGGGAAAGACCCAGTACTTC. It specifies CSKEVGKTQYF.

V gene TRBV7-2 combines with J gene TRBJ2-7, with 10 bases lining up with TRBD2. CDR1 is SGHTA and CDR2 is FQGNSA in the germline V gene. J gave up 4 bases and V 0 bases, and 12 bases lay outside the gene matches. The CDR3 is 18 residues long. The DNA of the CDR3 is TGTGCCAGCAGCTTAGCATCTAGCGGGAGTCCCGAGGAATACGAGCAGTACTTC. It is translated as CASSLASSGSPEEYEQYF.

The chain recombines TRBV13 with TRBJ1-3, with TRBD1 matching over 7 bases. There are 14 residues in the CDR3. The V and J ends lost 3 bases and 7 bases, in that order; junction bases with no gene match: 6. Germline assignment: CDR1 PRHDT and CDR2 FYEKMQ (reference sequence). The CDR3 region has the DNA TGTGCCAGCAGCTTCCTTTCAGGGGGTAACACCATATATTTT. Translated, it gives CASSFLSGGNTIYF. Full variable domain (remainder filled in from reference TRBV13 and TRBJ1-3): AAGVIQSPRHLIKEKRETATLKCYPIPRHDTVYWYQQGPGQDPQFLISFYEKMQSDKGSIPDRFSAQQFSDYHSELNMSSLELGDSALYFCASSFLSGGNTIYFGEGSWLTVV.

The V gene is TRBV5-4, the J gene TRBJ2-1; D might be TRBD2 (5 bases). The ends were cut back, 0 bases at V and 6 bases at J, with 16 bases in the middle. In germline, CDR1 is SGHNT, CDR2 YYREEE (reference sequence). The CDR3 spans 16 residues. CDR3 sequence reads: CASSLGPGKVFNEQFF. The CDR3 DNA reads TGTGCCAGCAGCTTGGGGCCGGGGAAGGTTTTCAATGAGCAGTTCTTC.

The chain has TRBV30 and TRBJ1-5, with D perhaps TRBD1 (5 bases). V was trimmed by 0 bases and J by 6 bases, leaving 12 bases between them. From germline, CDR1 is GTSNPN and CDR2 SVGIG (reference sequence). This CDR3 region has 14 residues. CDR3 sequence: CAWSVWTIGQPQHF. The CDR3 region has the DNA TGTGCCTGGAGTGTTTGGACAATCGGTCAGCCCCAGCATTTT.

This clone was picked up a small number of times. The J gene is TRBJ1-5, the V gene TRBV10-3, with D maybe TRBD1 (6 bases). Per germline, CDR1 ENHRY and CDR2 SYGVKD. V gave up 5 bases and J gave up 5 bases, with 13 bases separating them. This CDR3 comprises 14 residues. The CDR3 DNA is TGTGCCATCAGTTCCACAGGGTACGATCAGCCCCAGCATTTT. It is translated as CAISSTGYDQPQHF.

The gene calls are TRBV2 and TRBJ1-5, with TRBD1 matching 8 bases. The CDR3 totals 14 residues. CDR1 and CDR2 (germline): SNHLY, FYNNEI. The V segment lost 7 bases and the J segment 7 bases; nucleotides outside the gene matches: 9. The CDR3 loop reads CASTPTGGLQPQHF. The CDR3 DNA reads TGTGCCAGCACCCCAACAGGGGGGTTACAGCCCCAGCATTTT.

The J gene is TRBJ2-4, the V gene TRBV18; tentatively, D is TRBD1 or TRBD2 (5 bases each). The CDR3 has 17 amino acids. The germline CDR1 and CDR2 sequences are KGHSH and LQKENI. Trimming stripped 4 bases from V and 3 bases from J, with 19 bases between. The CDR3 DNA follows: TGTGCCAGCTCACTAGAGGTGCCCGGGACGGGCAAAAACATTCAGTACTTC. This translates into CASSLEVPGTGKNIQYF.

This chain joins TRBV5-1 and TRBJ2-1, with no clear D. V lost 1 base, J lost 10 bases, and 12 bases lay in between. Per germline, CDR1 SGHRS and CDR2 YFSETQ. CDR3 length equals 13 residues. The CDR3 sequence: CASSLNSGLEQFF. In DNA, the CDR3 is TGCGCCAGCAGCTTGAATTCCGGGTTGGAGCAGTTCTTC.

The rearrangement links TRBV29-1 to TRBJ2-7; D is uncertain. The germline V gene has CDR1 SQVTM and CDR2 ANQGSEA. The CDR3 runs to 11 residues. V lost 4 bases and J lost 1, with 5 bases in between. Here the CDR3 DNA reads TGCAGCGTTGCCGCATCCTACGAGCAGTACTTC. Translating gives CSVAASYEQYF.

To note about this clone: Additional DNA sequences in this sample encode the identical CDR3. V is TRBV11-2 and J is TRBJ1-2; D uncertain. Germline values: CDR1 SGHAT, CDR2 FQNNGV. This CDR3 comprises 13 residues. V was trimmed by 0 bases and J by 4 bases, leaving 6 bases between them. The CDR3 sequence is CASSLEGGYGYTF. The CDR3 DNA sequence: TGTGCCAGCAGCTTAGAGGGCGGCTATGGCTACACCTTC.

The V gene is TRBV9, the J gene TRBJ1-4; a possible D gene is TRBD1 (5 bases). Trimming removed 4 bases from V and 4 bases from J, with 14 bases in between. In germline, CDR1 is SGDLS, CDR2 YYNGEE. The CDR3 extends over 15 amino acids. Here the CDR3 DNA reads TGTGCCAGCAGCTCCCGACAGAACCGTAATGAAAAACTGTTTTTT. Protein: CASSSRQNRNEKLFF.